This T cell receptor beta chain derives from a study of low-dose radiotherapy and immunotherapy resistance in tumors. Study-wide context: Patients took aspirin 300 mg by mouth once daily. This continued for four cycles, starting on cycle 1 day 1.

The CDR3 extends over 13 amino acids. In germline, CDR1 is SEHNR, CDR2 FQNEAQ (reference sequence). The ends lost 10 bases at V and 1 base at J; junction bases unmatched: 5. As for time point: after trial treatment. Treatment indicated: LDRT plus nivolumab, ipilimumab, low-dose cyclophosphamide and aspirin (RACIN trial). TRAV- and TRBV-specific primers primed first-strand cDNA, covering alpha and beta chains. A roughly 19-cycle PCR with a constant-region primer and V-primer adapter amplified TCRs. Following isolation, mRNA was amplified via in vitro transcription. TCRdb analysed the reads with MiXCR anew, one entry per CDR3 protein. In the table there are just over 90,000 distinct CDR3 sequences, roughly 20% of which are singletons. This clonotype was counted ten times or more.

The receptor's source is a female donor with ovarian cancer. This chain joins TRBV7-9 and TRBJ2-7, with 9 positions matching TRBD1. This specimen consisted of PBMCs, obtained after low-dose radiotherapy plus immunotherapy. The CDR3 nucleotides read TGTGCCACCACAGGGACAGGGTCCTACGAGCAGTACTTC. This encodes CATTGTGSYEQYF.